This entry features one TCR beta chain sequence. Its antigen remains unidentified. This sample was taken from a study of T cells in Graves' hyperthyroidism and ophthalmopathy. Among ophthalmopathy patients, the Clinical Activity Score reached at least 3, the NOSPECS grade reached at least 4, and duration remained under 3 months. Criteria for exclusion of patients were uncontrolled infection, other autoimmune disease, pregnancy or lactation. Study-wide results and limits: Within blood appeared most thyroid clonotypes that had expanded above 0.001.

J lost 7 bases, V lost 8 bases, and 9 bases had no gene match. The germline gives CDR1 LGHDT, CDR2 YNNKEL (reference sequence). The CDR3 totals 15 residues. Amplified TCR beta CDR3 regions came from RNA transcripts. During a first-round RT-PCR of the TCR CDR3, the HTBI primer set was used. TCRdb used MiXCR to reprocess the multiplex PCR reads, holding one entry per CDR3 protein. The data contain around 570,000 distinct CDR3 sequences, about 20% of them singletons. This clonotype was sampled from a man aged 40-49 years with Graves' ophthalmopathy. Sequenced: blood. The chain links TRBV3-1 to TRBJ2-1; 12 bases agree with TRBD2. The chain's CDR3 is CASAPSGGAGNEQFF. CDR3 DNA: TGTGCCAGCGCTCCTAGCGGGGGGGCCGGAAATGAGCAGTTCTTC.